This TCR beta chain was sequenced during a study of spatial heterogeneity in lung cancer. Documented time point: sample taken at primary tumor resection. Patients with untreated early-stage non-small cell lung cancer, numbering approximately 70, were the donors. Study-level findings and limits: Expanded intratumoral alpha and beta TCR counts tracked tumor mutation counts. Alpha chain coverage of tumor T cells was estimated at approximately 6.8%, and beta chain coverage at roughly 14%.

MiXCR, run by TCRdb on the 5' RACE reads, gives a single entry per CDR3 protein. The profile shows over 10,000 distinct CDR3 sequences, 4.5% to 7% of them singletons. The CDR3 runs 16 residues. The V end was cut by 1 base, the J end by 0 bases, with 10 bases between. This clonotype occurred many times. What it binds is not known. In a library made to pick up alpha chains, this beta chain is a stray read with a size that means little. The V and J genes are TRBV12-3 or TRBV12-4 and TRBJ2-4; D ambiguous. The clonotype was recovered from a female donor with early-stage non-small cell lung cancer. The material sequenced was lung tumor tissue, taken at surgery. CDR3 sequence (DNA): TGTGCCAGCAGTTTAGGAACTCTGGTAGCCAAAAACATTCAGTACTTC. Its translation: CASSLGTLVAKNIQYF.